The clone carrying this T cell receptor beta chain has a handful of counts. Its antigen is currently unknown. The CDR3 totals 17 residues. Trimming left V 6 bases short and J 4 bases short, with 24 bases between. From germline, CDR1 is SEHNR and CDR2 FQNEAQ (reference sequence). This entry belongs to a study of response to subunit inactivated influenza vaccine. Study findings and constraints: That few new T cells are recruited by each seasonal influenza vaccination was the authors' suggestion.

TCRdb recomputed calls from the RT-PCR reads with MiXCR, one row per CDR3 protein. Of more than 450,000 distinct CDR3 sequences in the sample, 12% were seen once. Source: PBMCs from blood, taken on the day of vaccination. V is TRBV7-9 and J is TRBJ1-1, with D possibly matching TRBD1 (5 bases). The source is a man over 45 who received an inactivated influenza vaccine. CDR3 nucleotides: TGTGCCAGCAGGCCCTCGGGGCCCCCTCACGTAGGCACTGAAGCTTTCTTT. This gives the protein CASRPSGPPHVGTEAFF.